One TCR beta chain is described in this entry. Its antigen is undetermined. The data originate from a study of cytomegalovirus exposure and HLA in healthy donors. Study observations and caveats: It was reported that the classifier diagnosed cytomegalovirus status with high specificity and sensitivity in both the original and validation cohorts. Listed as cytomegalovirus-associated were more than 150 TCR beta chains.

Profiling relied on immunoSEQ multiplex PCR, and the TCRdb table lists in-frame clones only, not all of them. Here the sample spans about 180,000 clones, about 85% being singletons. Sample: PBMCs. The receptor comes from a young man in good health and CMV-seropositive.

Here the CDR3 DNA reads TGTGCCAGCAGTTTACCAGGACAGCCTCCTTTGAGCTCCTACAATGAGCAGTTCTTC. Translation gives CASSLPGQPPLSSYNEQFF. V and J are TRBV28 and TRBJ2-1, with D perhaps matching TRBD1 (6 bases). CDR3 size: 19 residues. Trimming pared 2 bases from V and 0 bases from J, leaving 20 bases between. Germline lookup yields CDR1 MDHEN and CDR2 SYDVKM.